Following are 21 T cell receptor beta chains from one sample sequenced in a study of blood T cells in healthy people across ages. The authors ran a second PCR of 7 to 11 cycles using a sample-barcoded 5' primer and a J-beta primer mix. TCRdb analysed the 5' RACE reads with MiXCR anew, one entry per CDR3 protein. Here the sample spans 800,000 to 950,000 distinct CDR3 sequences, about 48% being singletons. Source material: blood. Every receptor here comes from a man aged 25 to 40 in good health.

J is TRBJ2-1 and V is TRBV9, with 10 bases identical to TRBD2. CDR1 is SGDLS, CDR2 YYNGEE, per germline. The CDR3 length is 17 residues. The trim removed 0 bases at V and 9 bases at J, leaving 12 bases unmatched. The CDR3 here is CASSVGNSGGWLTEQFF. Here the CDR3 DNA reads TGTGCCAGCAGCGTAGGCAATAGCGGGGGGTGGTTGACTGAGCAGTTCTTC.

The chain carries TRBV9 and TRBJ2-7; TRBD1 matches at 8 bases. Germline values: CDR1 SGDLS, CDR2 YYNGEE. The CDR3 length is 14 residues. The ends lost 4 bases at V and 5 bases at J; junction bases unmatched: 8. The CDR3 bases are TGTGCCAGCAGCCCGGAGGACAGGGCGAACGAGCAGTACTTC. This encodes CASSPEDRANEQYF.

This CDR3 reads CASRTTGSGGYEQYF. For the CDR3, the DNA is TGCGCCAGCAGGACGACAGGCTCGGGGGGATACGAGCAGTACTTC. The chain recombines TRBV5-1 with TRBJ2-7; TRBD2 might be the D (7 bases). V was pared by 5 bases and J by 4 bases, with 19 bases between. The CDR3 sequence is 15 residues long. Germline V gene lookup returns CDR1 SGHRS and CDR2 YFSETQ.

The gene calls are TRBV7-2 and TRBJ2-1, with D unresolved. V lost 5 bases to trimming and J lost 9 bases, with 11 bases between them. The CDR3 is 12 residues long. Germline loops: CDR1 SGHTA, CDR2 FQGNSA. The CDR3 sequence is CASSVELGEQFF. The CDR3 DNA reads as TGTGCCAGCAGCGTAGAGTTAGGTGAGCAGTTCTTC. The entire variable domain, with the rest obtained from reference TRBV7-2 and TRBJ2-1, is as follows: GAGVSQSPSNKVTEKGKDVELRCDPISGHTALYWYRQSLGQGLEFLIYFQGNSAPDKSGLPSDRFSAERTGGSVSTLTIQRTQQEDSAVYLCASSVELGEQFFGPGTRLTVL.

The chain links TRBV27 to TRBJ1-2, with 7 positions matching TRBD1. Trimming at V came to 7 bases and at J to 4 bases, leaving 12 bases not matched to a gene. CDR3 length: 15 amino acids. Germline V CDR1 and CDR2: MNHEY, SMNVEV (reference sequence). CDR3 loop: CASTLKGGPAYGYTF. DNA of the CDR3: TGTGCCAGCACCTTAAAAGGGGGCCCAGCCTATGGCTACACCTTC.

The chain uses TRBV10-3 and TRBJ2-7, with TRBD2 matching 14 bases. Germline V gene sequence: CDR1 ENHRY, CDR2 SYGVKD. The CDR3 extends over 14 amino acids. With 6 bases clipped from V and 4 bases from J, the junction kept 2 bases outside the gene matches. This CDR3 reads CAIRGTSGSYEQYF. The CDR3 nucleotides read TGTGCCATCAGAGGGACTAGCGGGAGTTACGAGCAGTACTTC.

This clonotype was observed a few times. This chain uses TRBV5-1 with TRBJ1-1; maybe TRBD1 (5 bases). The CDR3 totals 14 residues. The V gene lost 3 bases and the J gene lost 1 base, with 10 bases spanning the gap. CDR1 SGHRS and CDR2 YFSETQ come from the germline V gene. The CDR3 DNA is TGCGCCAGCAGCTCGGGGGAGGCGAACACTGAAGCTTTCTTT. Residues: CASSSGEANTEAFF.

This clonotype was seen a single time. The V gene is TRBV6-4, the J gene TRBJ2-7, with D perhaps assigned TRBD1 or TRBD2 (5 bases each). This CDR3 has 15 residues. Deletions cut 4 bases from V and 7 bases from J, with 20 bases between. Germline assignment: CDR1 MRHNA and CDR2 SNTAGT. This chain's CDR3 is CASSVEGSTYNEQYF. The CDR3 DNA reads TGTGCCAGCAGTGTCGAGGGGTCCACCTACAATGAGCAGTACTTC.

V gene TRBV29-1 combines with J gene TRBJ2-5; D not resolved. The V end lost 3 bases, the J end lost 5 bases, and 7 bases lay between the germline ends. The length of the CDR3 is 11 residues. Germline lookup yields CDR1 SQVTM and CDR2 ANQGSEA. CDR3 loop: CSVDGGETQYF. In DNA, the CDR3 is TGCAGCGTTGATGGTGGCGAGACCCAGTACTTC.

This clonotype was found a few times. This rearrangement joins TRBV6-6 to TRBJ1-2; maybe TRBD1 (6 bases). The CDR3 is made up of 15 amino acids. Trimming took 5 bases from V and 0 from J, leaving 13 bases between them. Germline CDR1 MNHNY, CDR2 SVGAGI (reference sequence). The CDR3 DNA reads TGTGCCAGCAGTACCACAAACAGGGCTAACTATGGCTACACCTTC. It specifies CASSTTNRANYGYTF.

This chain connects TRBV7-9 to TRBJ2-7, with a weak D call TRBD1 (6 bases). V was trimmed by 7 bases and J by 0 bases, leaving 10 bases between them. CDR1 is SEHNR, CDR2 FQNEAQ, per germline (reference sequence). The CDR3 extends over 13 amino acids. DNA for the CDR3: TGTGCCAGCAAACGGACAGACTCCTACGAGCAGTACTTC. Translated: CASKRTDSYEQYF.

The chain is built from TRBV25-1 and TRBJ2-7; TRBD2 aligns across 12 bases. Germline CDR1 and CDR2: MGHDK and SYGVNS. The CDR3 runs to 15 residues. The junction had 6 bases not matched to a gene; V was cut back by 7 bases and J by 2 bases. CDR3 sequence (DNA): TGTGCCAGCAAACGAAGACTAGCGGGGGCCTACGAGCAGTACTTC. This gives the protein CASKRRLAGAYEQYF.

V usage is TRBV7-9 and J usage is TRBJ2-3, with a possible D match to TRBD1 (6 bases). In germline, CDR1 is SEHNR, CDR2 FQNEAQ (reference sequence). Trimming removed 5 bases from V and 4 bases from J, with 16 bases in between. The CDR3 is 15 amino acids. The CDR3 DNA reads TGTGCCAGCAGCCTCAGGGACACATATGCAGATACGCAGTATTTT. Encoded protein: CASSLRDTYADTQYF.

V gene TRBV20-1 combines with J gene TRBJ2-1, with D maybe TRBD1 (6 bases). V lost 3 bases and J lost 4, with 16 bases in between. The CDR3 length is 15 residues. CDR1 is DFQATT and CDR2 is SNEGSKA in the germline V gene (reference sequence). The CDR3 nucleotides are TGCAGTGCTAGGGGGACGACGCAGGGGTACAATGAGCAGTTCTTC. Translation: CSARGTTQGYNEQFF.

This chain connects TRBV5-1 to TRBJ2-1; 7 bases are a match to TRBD2. CDR3 length equals 15 residues. Germline CDR1 is SGHRS and CDR2 is YFSETQ. V lost 0 bases, J lost 7 bases, and 7 bases stayed unmatched. CDR3 in DNA: TGCGCCAGCAGCTTGGGCGGGGGAGTTCGGAATGAGCAGTTCTTC. Translating gives CASSLGGGVRNEQFF.

The chain carries TRBV20-1 and TRBJ2-5; a weak D match, TRBD1 (6 bases). The DNA end favors TRBJ2-7, so the J call may be wrong. Germline V gene sequence: CDR1 DFQATT, CDR2 SNEGSKA (reference sequence). This CDR3 spans 16 amino acids. The DNA for the CDR3 is TGCAGTGCTAGAGGTCCGGGTCACAGGGTAAACTACGAGCAGTACTTC. It translates to CSARGPGHRVNYEQYF.

The V gene is TRBV27, the J gene TRBJ2-4, with a weak D call TRBD2 (7 bases). Germline lookup yields CDR1 MNHEY and CDR2 SMNVEV (reference sequence). Trimming removed 5 bases from V and 9 bases from J, with 20 bases in between. This CDR3 is 15 amino acids long. The CDR3 DNA is TGTGCCAGCAGTCCAGGACTAGGGGGAAGCGGCATTCAGTACTTC. This translates into CASSPGLGGSGIQYF.

This clonotype appeared a few times. The chain is built from TRBV5-1 and TRBJ2-1; the match to TRBD1 covers 8 bases. Germline CDR1 reads SGHRS; CDR2 reads YFSETQ. This CDR3 region has 15 residues. V shed 2 bases and J 8 bases; nucleotides not matched to a gene: 9. The CDR3 sequence: CASSFGQGAVDEQFF. CDR3 DNA sequence: TGCGCCAGCAGCTTCGGTCAGGGGGCCGTCGATGAGCAGTTCTTC.

Only a few counts were recorded for this clonotype. The V call is TRBV20-1, the J call TRBJ2-5; the D gene is possibly TRBD2 (5 bases). Germline CDR1 is DFQATT and CDR2 is SNEGSKA (reference sequence). CDR3 length: 12 residues. The V gene lost 5 bases and the J gene lost 8 bases, with 15 bases spanning the gap. The CDR3, as DNA: TGCAGTGCTGCGGGTGCCCCAAACACCCAGTACTTC. Encoded protein: CSAAGAPNTQYF.

The CDR3, as DNA: TGTGCCAGCAGAATTAACAGGGGGACTGAAGCTTTCTTT. Its protein product is CASRINRGTEAFF. The chain carries TRBV12-3 or TRBV12-4 and TRBJ1-1; 8 bases fit TRBD1. This CDR3 comprises 13 residues. With V trimmed by 6 bases and J by 5 bases, 5 bases remained unmatched.

The gene calls are TRBV5-1 and TRBJ1-5; TRBD1 agrees at 7 bases. The ends lost 3 bases at V and 10 bases at J; junction bases unmatched: 10. CDR3 length: 14 residues. Germline V gene data show CDR1 as SGHRS and CDR2 as YFSETQ. CDR3 sequence (DNA): TGCGCCAGCAGCTCAACAGGGGATGGAGAACCCCAGCATTTT. Its translation is CASSSTGDGEPQHF.